The TCR beta chain described here comes from a study of beta chain features in type 1 diabetes. Broader study findings: The study found that naive, central memory and Treg TCRB repertoires appeared more similar in patients than in healthy donors. PCR might favor shorter templates, equally in patients and controls. Shortening that was moderate but significant affected the TCRB CDR3s of Type 1 diabetes patients in all four CD4+ subsets.

CDR1 is KGHSH, CDR2 LQKENI, per germline. V was clipped by 2 bases and J by 4 bases, with 19 bases between them. CDR3 length equals 17 residues. With regard to this clone: What it binds is unknown.

The investigators reverse transcribed all of the isolated RNA, so they sequenced expressed TCRB transcripts. Profiled with immunoSEQ multiplex PCR; TCRdb holds only in-frame clones, not every one. The sample holds 900,000 or so clones; 15% to 20% are singletons and the top ten take 0.02% to 0.03%. Using CD45RO/CCR7/CD25/CD127/CD95/CD27, CD4+ naive, central memory, regulatory and stem cell-like memory cells were sorted. The V gene is TRBV18, the J gene TRBJ2-3, with D perhaps given as TRBD1 or TRBD2 (5 bases each). The clonotype was recovered from a woman under 30 in good health. Sequencing was performed on naive CD4+ T cells from blood. The DNA for the CDR3 is TGTGCCAGCTCACCAAGAGGGGCGATCATGAGTTCAGATACGCAGTATTTT. Its protein is CASSPRGAIMSSDTQYF.